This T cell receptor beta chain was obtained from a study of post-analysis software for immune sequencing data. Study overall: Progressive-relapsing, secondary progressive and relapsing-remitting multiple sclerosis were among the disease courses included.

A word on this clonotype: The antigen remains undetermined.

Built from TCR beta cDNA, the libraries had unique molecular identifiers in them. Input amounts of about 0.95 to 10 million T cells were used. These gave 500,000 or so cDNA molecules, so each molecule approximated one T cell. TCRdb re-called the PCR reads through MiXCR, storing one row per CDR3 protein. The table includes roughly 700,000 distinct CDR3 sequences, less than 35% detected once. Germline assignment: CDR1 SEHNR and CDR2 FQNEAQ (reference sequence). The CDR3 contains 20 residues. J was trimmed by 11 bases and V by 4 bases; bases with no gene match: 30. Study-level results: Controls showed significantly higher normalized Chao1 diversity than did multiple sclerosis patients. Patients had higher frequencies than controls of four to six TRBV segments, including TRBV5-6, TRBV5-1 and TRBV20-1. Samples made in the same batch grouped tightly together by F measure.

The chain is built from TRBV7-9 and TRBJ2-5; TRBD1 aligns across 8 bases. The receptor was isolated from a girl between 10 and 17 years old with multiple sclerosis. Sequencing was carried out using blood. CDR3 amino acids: CASSSNPGQDETFFYNEQYF. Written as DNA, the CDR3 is TGTGCCAGCAGCTCCAATCCGGGACAGGACGAAACCTTTTTTTACAATGAGCAGTACTTC.